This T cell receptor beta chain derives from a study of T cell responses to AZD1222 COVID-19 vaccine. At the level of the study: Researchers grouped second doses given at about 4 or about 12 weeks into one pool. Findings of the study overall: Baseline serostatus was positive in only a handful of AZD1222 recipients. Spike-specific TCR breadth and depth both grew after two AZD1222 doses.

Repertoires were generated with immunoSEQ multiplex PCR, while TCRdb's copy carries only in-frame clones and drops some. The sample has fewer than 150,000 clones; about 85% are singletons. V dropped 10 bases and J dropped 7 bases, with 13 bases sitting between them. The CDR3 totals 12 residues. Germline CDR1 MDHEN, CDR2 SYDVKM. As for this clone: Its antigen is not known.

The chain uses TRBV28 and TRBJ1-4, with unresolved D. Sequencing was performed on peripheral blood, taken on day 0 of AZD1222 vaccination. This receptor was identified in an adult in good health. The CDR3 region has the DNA TGTGCCACCACCCGTTTAACTGAAAAACTGTTTTTT. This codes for CATTRLTEKLFF.